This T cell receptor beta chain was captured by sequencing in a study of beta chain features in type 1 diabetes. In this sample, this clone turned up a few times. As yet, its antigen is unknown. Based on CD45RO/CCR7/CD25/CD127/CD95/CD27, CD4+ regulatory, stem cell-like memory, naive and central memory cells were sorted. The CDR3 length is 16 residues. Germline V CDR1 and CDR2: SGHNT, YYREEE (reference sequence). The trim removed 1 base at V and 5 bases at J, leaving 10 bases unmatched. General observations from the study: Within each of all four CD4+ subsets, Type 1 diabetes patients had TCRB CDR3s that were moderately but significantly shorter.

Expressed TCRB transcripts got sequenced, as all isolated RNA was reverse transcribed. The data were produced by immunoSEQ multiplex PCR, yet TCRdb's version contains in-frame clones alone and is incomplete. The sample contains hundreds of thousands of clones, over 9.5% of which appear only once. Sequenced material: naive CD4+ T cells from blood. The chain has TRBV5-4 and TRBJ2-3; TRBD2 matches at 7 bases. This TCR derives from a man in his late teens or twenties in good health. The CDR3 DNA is TGTGCCAGCAGCTTGTTTTCCAGCGGGAATGGAGATACGCAGTATTTT. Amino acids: CASSLFSSGNGDTQYF.